This is a list of T cell receptor beta chains from one sample in a study of OX40 agonist ivuxolimab in advanced cancers. Method: immunoSEQ multiplex PCR; TCRdb's copy keeps in-frame clones and lacks some. The sample carries about 61,000 clones, around nine tenths recorded once. This sample comprised CD4+ or CD8+ T cells sorted from blood, obtained in a trial of the OX40 agonist ivuxolimab. These receptors originate from an adult with an advanced solid tumor such as melanoma, head and neck, liver or kidney cancer. The CDR3 runs from the conserved cysteine through the conserved F or W. D genes are given only for firm matches. Expanded clones are given a class, and other clones once, few, many or no size at all.

TGCGCCAGCAGCCAAGATTCGCAGAGCTCCTATAATTCACCCCTCCACTTT	CASSQDSQSSYNSPLHF	NA	NA	TRBV4-1	TRBJ1-6
TGTGCCAGCTCACAGGGCGAGGGTTCACCCCTCCACTTT	CASSQGEGSPLHF	NA	NA	TRBV18	TRBJ1-6
TGTGCCAGCAGCTCCGCAGGGATCGGGAACACTGAAGCTTTCTTT	CASSSAGIGNTEAFF	NA	NA	TRBV5-6	TRBJ1-1
TGCGCCAGCAGTCAGGGACTAGCGGGGGTCACAGATACGCAGTATTTT	CASSQGLAGVTDTQYF	TRBD2	NA	TRBV10-1	TRBJ2-3
TGTGCCAGCAGCCTGAGGGGTACAGGAAACACCATATATTTT	CASSLRGTGNTIYF	NA	NA	TRBV28	TRBJ1-3
TGTGCCAGCAGCGTATCAGGCACTAGCGCCCAAGAGACCCAGTACTTC	CASSVSGTSAQETQYF	TRBD2	once	TRBV9	TRBJ2-5
TGCGCCAGCAGTTTCGGGGCGGGTAGCTATGGCTACACCTTC	CASSFGAGSYGYTF	NA	NA	TRBV5-1	TRBJ1-2
TGTGCCAGCAGCCAAGACAGGGTTACCGGGGAGCTGTTTTTT	CASSQDRVTGELFF	NA	NA	TRBV4-2	TRBJ2-2
TGTGCTAGTGGTTCGCCCCCAGGGGGGGCCTCCTACGAGCAGTACTTC	CASGSPPGGASYEQYF	NA	NA	TRBV12-5	TRBJ2-7
TGTGCCAGCAGCTTAGACAACCGGCCTAATTCACCCCTCCACTTT	CASSLDNRPNSPLHF	NA	few	TRBV7-2	TRBJ1-6
TGTGCCAGCAGTGAAAGTTGGGGGAGCATGGAGCAGTACTTC	CASSESWGSMEQYF	NA	few	TRBV6-1	TRBJ2-7
TGTGCCACCAGCAGAGATGGCCGAACAGGGGGGCCCCCCTACGAGCAGTACTTC	CATSRDGRTGGPPYEQYF	TRBD1	once	TRBV15	TRBJ2-7
TGTGCCAGCAGCTTAGTTGCCCCACGGGCAGATACGCAGTATTTT	CASSLVAPRADTQYF	NA	NA	TRBV7-9	TRBJ2-3
TGTGCCAGCAGCTTTCTAGGCGTCTTAGACAGGGGGCATCGGGAGACCCAGTACTTC	CASSFLGVLDRGHRETQYF	TRBD1	NA	TRBV5-6	TRBJ2-5
TGTGCCGTTAGCAGGGACGCAGATACGCAGTATTTT	CAVSRDADTQYF	NA	NA	TRBV10-3	TRBJ2-3
TGTGCCAGTAGTAGCGGGACTAGAAGGGACTACGAGCAGTACTTC	CASSSGTRRDYEQYF	TRBD2	NA	TRBV19	TRBJ2-7
TGTGCCAGCAGCTCATACAGTGCACCAAACTATGGCTACACCTTC	CASSSYSAPNYGYTF	NA	NA	TRBV6-5	TRBJ1-2
TGTGCCAGTAGACGCTCCGGACAGGGCGGAGATACGCAGTATTTT	CASRRSGQGGDTQYF	TRBD1	NA	TRBV19	TRBJ2-3
TGTGCCAGCAGTGAATTGCAGACTAGCTACAATGAGCAGTTCTTC	CASSELQTSYNEQFF	NA	NA	TRBV6-1	TRBJ2-1
TGCGCCAGCAGCACCGGACAGGGGCGGGAGACCCAGTACTTC	CASSTGQGRETQYF	TRBD1	NA	TRBV5-1	TRBJ2-5
TGTGCCAGCAGTGTTGGGCTCGGAGAGACCCAGTACTTC	CASSVGLGETQYF	NA	NA	TRBV2	TRBJ2-5
TGTGCCAGCAGCTCGGGGGTCCCTTCCTCCTACGAGCAGTACTTC	CASSSGVPSSYEQYF	NA	few	TRBV5-4	TRBJ2-7
TGTGCCAGAAGCTTGGTCAGGGACAGGGTCCGAAAGACTGAAGCTTTCTTT	CARSLVRDRVRKTEAFF	TRBD1	NA	TRBV5-3	TRBJ1-1
TGTGCCAGCAGTGAGACTAGCGGGGGCTACACAGATACGCAGTATTTT	CASSETSGGYTDTQYF	TRBD2	NA	TRBV6-4	TRBJ2-3
TGTGCCAGCAGCTTGGCCGGAAGGCCGGGCACAGATACGCAGTATTTT	CASSLAGRPGTDTQYF	NA	NA	TRBV5-4	TRBJ2-3
TGTGCCAGCAGCTCCTTGAGCGGGGCTCGCTCTGGGGCCAACGTCCTGACTTTC	CASSSLSGARSGANVLTF	TRBD2	NA	TRBV5-4	TRBJ2-6
TGTGCCTGGGGGAGGGGTTCGTATGGCTACACCTTC	CAWGRGSYGYTF	NA	once	TRBV30	TRBJ1-2
TGTGCCAGCAGCTTAGTAATCGGCAGGGCGAATTCACCCCTCCACTTT	CASSLVIGRANSPLHF	NA	NA	TRBV7-2	TRBJ1-6
TGTGCCAGCATCCAACCCGGCGGCCCCCATGAGCAGTTCTTC	CASIQPGGPHEQFF	NA	NA	TRBV11-3	TRBJ2-1
TGTGCCAGCAGCTGGACAGGGCAAGGGGTGAACACTGAAGCTTTCTTT	CASSWTGQGVNTEAFF	TRBD1	NA	TRBV5-6	TRBJ1-1
TGTGCCAGTAGTATAGGCCAGGGACGCATGAACACTGAAGCTTTCTTT	CASSIGQGRMNTEAFF	NA	NA	TRBV19	TRBJ1-1
TGTGCCAGCAGCTTAGCAGGGGGTGGAAACACCATATATTTT	CASSLAGGGNTIYF	NA	once	TRBV7-2	TRBJ1-3
TGTGCCAGCAGTGAACCGGGACAGGGGACAGATACGCAGTATTTT	CASSEPGQGTDTQYF	TRBD1	once	TRBV6-1	TRBJ2-3
TGTGCCATCAGTGAGTCACGATCCTCGATGAACACTGAAGCTTTCTTT	CAISESRSSMNTEAFF	NA	NA	TRBV10-3	TRBJ1-1
TGTGCCAGCAGCCAAGAGTCAGTCTTTCAAAGGGCTAATGAAAAACTGTTTTTT	CASSQESVFQRANEKLFF	NA	NA	TRBV14	TRBJ1-4
TGTGCCTGGAGTGTGACAGACTACGAGCAGTACTTC	CAWSVTDYEQYF	NA	NA	TRBV30	TRBJ2-7
TGTGCCAGCAGCGTAGCTAGCGGCGAGTACAATGAGCAGTTCTTC	CASSVASGEYNEQFF	TRBD2	NA	TRBV9	TRBJ2-1
TGTGCCAGCAGCGTATTGGGGAGGAACACTGAAGCTTTCTTT	CASSVLGRNTEAFF	NA	NA	TRBV9	TRBJ1-1
TGTGCCAGCTCACCCAGGCTAGCGGGGGGTGTCGTTTATTCCTACGAGCAGTACTTC	CASSPRLAGGVVYSYEQYF	TRBD2	NA	TRBV28	TRBJ2-7
TGTGCCAGCAGTTTAATGTTGGGGAACACTGAAGCTTTCTTT	CASSLMLGNTEAFF	NA	NA	TRBV27	TRBJ1-1
TGTGCCTGGAGGGGGGACTATGCCTACAATGAGCAGTTCTTC	CAWRGDYAYNEQFF	TRBD2	NA	TRBV30	TRBJ2-1
TGTGCCAGCAGCTTAGCCGGGCCAGCAGTAGGAGATACGCAGTATTTT	CASSLAGPAVGDTQYF	NA	NA	TRBV7-2	TRBJ2-3
TGTGCCTCCTCGCGAGGAGGGAACCGAAATCGTGACGAGCAGTACTTC	CASSRGGNRNRDEQYF	NA	few	TRBV30	TRBJ2-7
TGTGCCAGTAGTGCCTACAGGGGTACTGAAGCTTTCTTT	CASSAYRGTEAFF	TRBD1	NA	TRBV19	TRBJ1-1
TGTGCCAGCAGGCGGACCGGGACTAGCGGGGGTAACTTC	CASRRTGTSGGNF	TRBD2	NA	TRBV5-4	TRBJ2-7
TGTGCCAGCAGCTTAACCGGACAGGGCAAGGCCCTCCACTTT	CASSLTGQGKALHF	TRBD1	once	TRBV7-8	TRBJ1-6
TGTGCCAGCCGTCTCGTGGTAAACACTGAAGCTTTCTTT	CASRLVVNTEAFF	NA	NA	TRBV6-5	TRBJ1-1
TGTGCCAGCAATGATCCGGCTGTGGGGGGTAATTCACCCCTCCACTTT	CASNDPAVGGNSPLHF	NA	NA	TRBV6-1	TRBJ1-6
TGTGCCAGCAGCCTTCGGACAGGGGCTAGCACAGATACGCAGTATTTT	CASSLRTGASTDTQYF	TRBD1	NA	TRBV7-2	TRBJ2-3
TGTGCCTGGAGTGGCGGGGAGGCGGTCGTTCAGCCCCAGCATTTT	CAWSGGEAVVQPQHF	NA	once	TRBV30	TRBJ1-5
TGTGCCAGCAGCTTTCAATCTGCGTCCTACGAGCAGTACTTC	CASSFQSASYEQYF	NA	NA	TRBV5-5	TRBJ2-7
TGTGCCAGCAGTGACGGACAGGGGGCTAACTATGGCTACACCTTC	CASSDGQGANYGYTF	TRBD1	NA	TRBV6-1	TRBJ1-2
TGCGCCAGCAGCGGGGGCGATTTTAGGACAGCGAGCAATCAGCCCCAGCATTTT	CASSGGDFRTASNQPQHF	NA	NA	TRBV5-1	TRBJ1-5